These 30 T cell receptor beta chains originate from one sample sequenced in a study of molecular identifiers for immune sequencing clone quantification. TCRdb itself ran the PCR reads through MiXCR, one entry per CDR3 protein. The data show more than 300,000 distinct CDR3 sequences, with about a fifth seen just once and roughly 0.86% held by the top ten. The sequenced material came from naive CD8+ T cells from blood, with Jurkat cell RNA spiked in. Subset noted: FACS-sorted CD8+CD4-CCR7+CD45RA+ naive T cells. These receptors were taken from a human donor in good health. Some libraries in this study had Jurkat cell RNA spiked in.

This clonotype was counted many times. The V gene is TRBV29-1, the J gene TRBJ2-3; D gene ambiguous. The V end was cut by 0 bases, the J end by 5 bases, with 9 bases between. This CDR3 spans 13 amino acids. CDR1 is SQVTM and CDR2 is ANQGSEA in the germline V gene. The CDR3 spells CSVEDRPIDTQYF. The CDR3 DNA reads TGCAGCGTTGAAGATCGGCCAATAGATACGCAGTATTTT.

About this clonotype: Being one base from a much bigger clone, this may be a read error. The rearrangement links TRBV9 to TRBJ2-3; unclear D gene. The J call may be wrong; the DNA end is better matched by TRBJ1-5. This CDR3 has 15 amino acids. From germline, CDR1 is SGDLS and CDR2 YYNGEE. The CDR3 spells CASSPIGPSTDTQHF. CDR3 nucleotides: TGTGCCAGCAGTCCAATAGGTCCTAGCACAGATACGCAGCATTTT.

This clonotype was found many times. The chain employs TRBV28 and TRBJ2-7; either TRBD1 or TRBD2 may supply D (5 bases each). The CDR3 totals 12 residues. Looked up from germline, CDR1 is MDHEN and CDR2 is SYDVKM. Trimming cost V 7 bases and J 4 bases, with 11 bases left between them. CDR3 sequence: CASNEGRYEQYF. DNA of the CDR3: TGTGCCAGCAATGAGGGGCGGTACGAGCAGTACTTC.

Comment on this clonotype: Being one base from a much bigger clone, this may be a read error. The chain has TRBV4-1 and TRBJ1-1; maybe TRBD1 (5 bases). Germline V gene sequence: CDR1 MGHRA, CDR2 YSYEKL. Deletions cut 0 bases from V and 0 bases from J, with 17 bases between. CDR3 length: 18 residues. Here the CDR3 reads CASSQDQKDGHMNTEAFF. The CDR3 DNA reads TGCGCCAGCAGCCAAGATCAAAAGGACGGACACATGAACACTGAAGCTTTCTTT.

The sample holds many counts of this clonotype. This sequence joins TRBV7-9 and TRBJ2-6, with D possibly called TRBD1 or TRBD2 (5 bases each). The CDR3 totals 16 residues. The germline CDR1 and CDR2 sequences are SEHNR and FQNEAQ (reference sequence). The V gene lost 7 bases and the J gene lost 3 bases, with 16 bases spanning the gap. CDR3 nucleotide sequence: TGTGCCAGCACGGACGGGACGGGGTTTGGGGCCAACGTCCTGACTTTC. This encodes CASTDGTGFGANVLTF.

With regard to this clonotype: A much larger clone differs by one base, so this may be a read error. The chain employs TRBV12-3 or TRBV12-4 and TRBJ2-5; 7 bases are shared with TRBD1. The length of the CDR3 is 15 residues. Here the CDR3 DNA reads TGTGCCGGCAGCGGACAGGCCTCTGGAAAGGAGACCCAGTACTTC. Translation gives CAGSGQASGKETQYF.

This clonotype was counted at least ten times. V is TRBV2 and J is TRBJ2-7, with D hard to call. CDR3 length: 14 residues. Trimming left V 3 bases short and J 3 bases short, with 12 bases between. CDR1 is SNHLY, CDR2 FYNNEI, per germline. The chain's CDR3 is CASSESRRFYEQYF. In nucleotides, the CDR3 is TGTGCCAGCAGTGAGTCGCGCAGGTTCTACGAGCAGTACTTC. The variable domain in full, completed from reference TRBV2 and TRBJ2-7, reads EPEVTQTPSHQVTQMGQEVILRCVPISNHLYFYWYRQILGQKVEFLVSFYNNEISEKSEIFDDQFSVERPDGSNFTLKIRSTKLEDSAMYFCASSESRRFYEQYFGPGTRLTVT.

As to this clonotype: The conserved phenylalanine or tryptophan normally closing the CDR3 is absent here, so this likely arose from a read error. Because the CDR3's place on the DNA is in doubt, the DNA is left out and the CDR3 is given as listed by TCRdb. The chain uses TRBV20-1 and TRBJ2-1; TRBD2, the table's D call, was not compared with the DNA. The CDR3 length equals 10 residues, ends included. Germline V gene data show CDR1 as DFQATT and CDR2 as SNEGSKA (reference sequence). The CDR3 here is CSAKGGGGAL.

As to this clonotype: It may be a read error: a sequence one base away is much more abundant. The chain has TRBV28 and TRBJ2-3; 7 nucleotides match TRBD2. The CDR3 totals 17 residues. Germline V gene lookup returns CDR1 MDHEN and CDR2 SYDVKM. CDR3 loop: CASSLSPGRGSIDTQYF. CDR3 sequence (DNA): TGTGCCAGCAGCCTTTCCCCGGGGCGGGGGAGCATAGATACGCAGTATTTT.

This clonotype was found many times. This sequence joins TRBV20-1 and TRBJ2-7; 8 positions match TRBD2. V gave up 1 base and J gave up 3 bases; unmatched junction bases: 5. The V gene's germline CDR1 is DFQATT and CDR2 SNEGSKA (reference sequence). This CDR3 is built from 14 residues. In nucleotides, the CDR3 is TGCAGTGCTAGAGTTAGCGGGATCGACTACGAGCAGTACTTC. This sequence encodes CSARVSGIDYEQYF.

Turning to this clonotype: A much more abundant neighbour one base away suggests this may be a read error. Given the absence of the conserved phenylalanine or tryptophan at the CDR3 end, a read error is likely. The chain's CDR3 is CASSWGQQGHQPQHL. The CDR3 DNA reads as TGTGCCAGCAGCTGGGGACAACAGGGGCATCAGCCCCAGCATCTT. This chain joins TRBV6-2 or TRBV6-3 and TRBJ1-5, with TRBD1 matching over 7 bases. The CDR3 covers 15 residues. Germline V lookup: CDR1 MNHEY, CDR2 SVGEGT. V shed 6 bases, J shed 5 bases, and the junction held 10 bases outside the gene matches.

This clonotype was detected many times. This chain joins TRBV25-1 and TRBJ2-7; D might be TRBD2 (5 bases). The CDR3 runs 13 residues. Trimming pared 8 bases from V and 2 bases from J, leaving 13 bases between. The V gene's germline CDR1 is MGHDK and CDR2 SYGVNS. For the CDR3, the DNA is TGTGCCAGCCTGGACTGGTTTACCTACGAGCAGTACTTC. Translating gives CASLDWFTYEQYF.

This chain uses TRBV5-1 with TRBJ1-1, with D maybe TRBD1 (6 bases). The V end was cut by 0 bases, the J end by 5 bases, with 20 bases between. Germline V lookup: CDR1 SGHRS, CDR2 YFSETQ. CDR3 length: 17 amino acids. The CDR3, as DNA: TGCGCCAGCAGCTTGGGTTTTGGGCGGACAGTTCTTACTGAAGCTTTCTTT. It is translated as CASSLGFGRTVLTEAFF. Full variable domain (missing parts from reference TRBV5-1 and TRBJ1-1): KAGVTQTPRYLIKTRGQQVTLSCSPISGHRSVSWYQQTPGQGLQFLFEYFSETQRNKGNFPGRFSGRQFSNSRSEMNVSTLELGDSALYLCASSLGFGRTVLTEAFFGQGTRLTVV.

This clonotype was recorded a few times. The chain employs TRBV4-3 and TRBJ1-1, with a weak D call TRBD1 (5 bases). CDR1 is LGHNA and CDR2 is YSLEER in the germline V gene. Trimming took off 1 base at V and 4 bases at J, with 25 bases between the two ends. This CDR3 spans 19 amino acids. The CDR3 DNA reads as TGCGCCAGCAGCCAAGGGGGGTACTGGGGCGGGGCGAGTGGCACTGAAGCTTTCTTT. Translating gives CASSQGGYWGGASGTEAFF.

This clonotype was counted many times. The chain joins TRBV7-6 to TRBJ2-1; the D is unclear. This CDR3 is 17 amino acids long. Trimming stripped 0 bases from V and 0 bases from J, with 12 bases between. Germline V CDR1 and CDR2: SGHVS, FNYEAQ. The CDR3 spells CASSLARNWSSYNEQFF. In DNA form, the CDR3 reads TGTGCCAGCAGCTTAGCGAGGAACTGGAGCTCCTACAATGAGCAGTTCTTC. The variable domain in full, completed from reference TRBV7-6 and TRBJ2-1, reads GAGVSQSPRYKVTKRGQDVALRCDPISGHVSLYWYRQALGQGPEFLTYFNYEAQQDKSGLPNDRFSAERPEGSISTLTIQRTEQRDSAMYRCASSLARNWSSYNEQFFGPGTRLTVL.

The chain carries TRBV12-3 or TRBV12-4 and TRBJ2-7; 11 nucleotides match TRBD1. V was clipped by 5 bases and J by 1 base; unmatched bases: 4. The CDR3 totals 15 residues. The CDR3 nucleotides are TGTGCCAGCAGTAGAGGACAGGGGGCTTCCTACGAGCAGTACTTC. It translates to CASSRGQGASYEQYF.

Note on this clonotype: One junction end does not reproduce the germline sequence, and a read error may be involved. The chain employs TRBV6-5 and TRBJ2-3; weak D call: TRBD2 (5 bases). The CDR3 runs 13 residues. The germline V gene encodes CDR1 MNHEY and CDR2 SVGAGI. CDR3 in DNA: TGTGCCGGCAGCCTCGGTGGAGGAGATACGCAGTATTTT. Translating it yields CAGSLGGGDTQYF.

This clonotype was counted ten times or more. V and J are TRBV6-6 and TRBJ2-2; D might be TRBD2 (5 bases). The germline gives CDR1 MNHNY, CDR2 SVGAGI (reference sequence). Trimming took off 11 bases at V and 0 bases at J, with 10 bases between the two ends. The CDR3 covers 13 residues. The CDR3 nucleotides read TGTGCCGAGGGCGACGCGAACACCGGGGAGCTGTTTTTT. Amino acids: CAEGDANTGELFF.

This clonotype has at least ten counts. The gene calls are TRBV7-8 and TRBJ1-5; a possible D gene is TRBD1 (5 bases). V dropped 0 bases and J dropped 3 bases, with 9 bases sitting between them. The CDR3 length is 15 residues. The germline gives CDR1 SGHVS, CDR2 FQNEAQ. CDR3 region: CASSLAQGDNQPQHF. Here the CDR3 DNA reads TGTGCCAGCAGCTTAGCGCAAGGGGACAATCAGCCCCAGCATTTT.

This clonotype showed up many times. This chain joins TRBV6-2 or TRBV6-3 and TRBJ1-5, with 12 bases fitting TRBD1. Germline values: CDR1 MNHEY, CDR2 SVGEGT. J gave up 7 bases and V 2 bases, and 12 bases lay outside the gene matches. This CDR3 has 18 amino acids. Written as DNA, the CDR3 is TGTGCCAGCAGTTACAGTGGGACAGGGGGCGCTTGGGGCCAGCCCCAGCATTTT. Protein sequence: CASSYSGTGGAWGQPQHF.

Concerning this clonotype: This may be a read error, as it is one base from a much larger clone. The chain couples TRBV27 to TRBJ2-7, with D perhaps TRBD1 or TRBD2 (5 bases each). Germline CDR1 reads MNHEY; CDR2 reads SMNVEV (reference sequence). Trimming left V 5 bases short and J 3 bases short, with 17 bases between. The CDR3 sequence is 15 residues long. The CDR3 loop reads CASSPSLGRNYEQYF. DNA for the CDR3: TGTGCCAGCAGTCCGTCCCTGGGACGGAACTACGAGCAGTACTTC.

This clonotype was seen only a few times. The chain joins TRBV2 to TRBJ2-7, with D unclear. Trimming pared 0 bases from V and 0 bases from J, leaving 15 bases between. Germline V gives CDR1 SNHLY, CDR2 FYNNEI. The CDR3 contains 17 residues. CDR3 loop: CASSEALPQFSSYEQYF. The CDR3 DNA reads as TGTGCCAGCAGTGAAGCGCTTCCACAGTTCAGCTCCTACGAGCAGTACTTC.

Regarding this clonotype: One base away lies a much larger clone, so this may be a sequencing read error. CDR3: CAGSTSWGYEQFF. CDR3 sequence (DNA): TGCGCCGGCAGCACAAGTTGGGGATATGAGCAGTTCTTC. The chain joins TRBV4-1 to TRBJ2-1; D unclear. The CDR3 runs to 13 residues. The germline V gene encodes CDR1 MGHRA and CDR2 YSYEKL.

There are many counts of this clonotype. V is TRBV2 and J is TRBJ2-7; TRBD2 might be the D (5 bases). Per the germline V gene, CDR1 is SNHLY and CDR2 is FYNNEI. The CDR3 has 16 residues. Trimming left V 5 bases short and J 0 bases short, with 17 bases between. The CDR3 sequence: CASSLSTRESSYEQYF. In nucleotides, the CDR3 is TGTGCCAGCAGTTTATCAACCCGGGAAAGCTCCTACGAGCAGTACTTC.

CDR3: CASSQECRQGVHQPQHF. The CDR3 DNA reads TGTGCCAGCAGCCAAGAGTGCCGGCAGGGCGTACATCAGCCCCAGCATTTT. The V call is TRBV14, the J call TRBJ1-5, with a weak D call TRBD1 (5 bases). Trimming stripped 0 bases from V and 5 bases from J, with 17 bases between. Germline V gene lookup returns CDR1 SGHDN and CDR2 FVKESK. CDR3 length: 17 amino acids. The variable domain in full, completed from reference TRBV14 and TRBJ1-5, reads EAGVTQFPSHSVIEKGQTVTLRCDPISGHDNLYWYRRVMGKEIKFLLHFVKESKQDESGMPNNRFLAERTGGTYSTLKVQPAELEDSGVYFCASSQECRQGVHQPQHFGDGTRLSIL.

In this sample, this clonotype turned up many times. The chain recombines TRBV4-3 with TRBJ1-4; no reliable D call. CDR3 size: 15 residues. Between the trimmed V and J ends, which lost 1 base and 3 bases, there was a span of 9 bases. The V gene's germline CDR1 is LGHNA and CDR2 YSLEER. CDR3 sequence reads: CASSQVLSPNEKLFF. The CDR3, as DNA: TGCGCCAGCAGCCAAGTTCTAAGTCCTAATGAAAAACTGTTTTTT.

This clonotype was detected ten times or more. The gene calls are TRBV7-9 and TRBJ1-2; 7 bases fit TRBD1. The CDR3 runs 15 residues. CDR1 is SEHNR and CDR2 is FQNEAQ in the germline V gene (reference sequence). V trimming: 2 bases; J trimming: 5 bases; junction bases outside the gene matches: 8. This CDR3 reads CASSLNSGTVYGYTF. The DNA of the CDR3 is TGTGCCAGCAGCTTAAATTCAGGGACAGTATATGGCTACACCTTC. Combining the CDR3 with reference TRBV7-9 and TRBJ1-2 gives the whole variable domain DTGVSQNPRHKITKRGQNVTFRCDPISEHNRLYWYRQTLGQGPEFLTYFQNEAQLEKSRLLSDRFSAERPKGSFSTLEIQRTEQGDSAMYLCASSLNSGTVYGYTFGSGTRLTVV.

V usage is TRBV27 and J usage is TRBJ2-3; D might be TRBD1 (5 bases). Germline CDR1 MNHEY, CDR2 SMNVEV (reference sequence). CDR3 length: 16 residues. Trimming removed 2 bases at V and 2 bases at J, with 14 bases between. The CDR3 coding sequence is TGTGCCAGCAGTTTAGCCCAGGGAACGACCACAGATACGCAGTATTTT. Translation: CASSLAQGTTTDTQYF.

This clonotype was seen many times. The chain joins TRBV10-3 to TRBJ2-5; 7 nucleotides line up with TRBD2. The CDR3 has 17 residues. Per the germline V gene, CDR1 is ENHRY and CDR2 is SYGVKD. V was clipped by 0 bases and J by 7 bases; unmatched bases: 14. CDR3 coding DNA: TGTGCCATCAGTGAGTCCCTCCCCTCCGGGGGGAGAGCGACCCAGTACTTC. It is translated as CAISESLPSGGRATQYF.

This clonotype was seen at least ten times. The chain carries TRBV25-1 and TRBJ2-1, with D unclear. Germline CDR1 MGHDK, CDR2 SYGVNS. The CDR3 consists of 11 residues. V lost 3 bases and J 12 bases, leaving 9 bases between the germline ends. As DNA, the CDR3 is TGTGCCAGCAGTGATTATGGCCGGCAGTTCTTC. Its protein product is CASSDYGRQFF.